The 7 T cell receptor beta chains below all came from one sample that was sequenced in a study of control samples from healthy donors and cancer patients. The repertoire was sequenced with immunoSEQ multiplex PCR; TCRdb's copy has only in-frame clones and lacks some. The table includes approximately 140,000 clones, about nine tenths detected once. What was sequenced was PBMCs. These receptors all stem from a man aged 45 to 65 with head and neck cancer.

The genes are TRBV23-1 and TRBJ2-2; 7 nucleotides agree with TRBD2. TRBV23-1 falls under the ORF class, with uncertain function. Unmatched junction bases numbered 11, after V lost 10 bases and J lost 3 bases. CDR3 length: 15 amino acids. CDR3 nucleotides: TGCGCCACCCCCTCGGGGGGAGCGGACACCGGGGAGCTGTTTTTT. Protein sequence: CATPSGGADTGELFF.

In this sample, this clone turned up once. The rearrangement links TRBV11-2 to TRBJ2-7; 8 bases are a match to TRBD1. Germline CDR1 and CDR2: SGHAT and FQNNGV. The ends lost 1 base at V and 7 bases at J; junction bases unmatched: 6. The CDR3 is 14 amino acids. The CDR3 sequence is CASSLGAGGYEQYF. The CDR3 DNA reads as TGTGCCAGCAGCTTAGGGGCAGGGGGCTATGAGCAGTACTTC.

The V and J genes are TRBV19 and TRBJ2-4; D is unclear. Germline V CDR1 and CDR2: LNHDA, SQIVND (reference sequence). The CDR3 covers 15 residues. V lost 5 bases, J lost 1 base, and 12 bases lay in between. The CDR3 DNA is TGTGCCAGTAGTTATGAAGGGTTCGCCAAAAACATTCAGTACTTC. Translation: CASSYEGFAKNIQYF.

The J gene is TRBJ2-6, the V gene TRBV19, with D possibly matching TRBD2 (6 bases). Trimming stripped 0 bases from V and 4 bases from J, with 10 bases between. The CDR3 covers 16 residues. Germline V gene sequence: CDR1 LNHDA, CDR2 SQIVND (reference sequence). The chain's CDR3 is CASSIDGGAGANVLTF. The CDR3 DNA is TGTGCCAGTAGTATAGATGGAGGGGCGGGGGCCAACGTCCTGACTTTC.

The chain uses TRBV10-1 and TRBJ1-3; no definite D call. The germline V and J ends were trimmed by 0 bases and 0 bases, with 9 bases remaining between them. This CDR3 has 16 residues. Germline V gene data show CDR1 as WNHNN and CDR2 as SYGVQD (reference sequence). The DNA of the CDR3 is TGCGCCAGCAGTGAGTCCCGGGTCGACTCTGGAAACACCATATATTTT. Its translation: CASSESRVDSGNTIYF.

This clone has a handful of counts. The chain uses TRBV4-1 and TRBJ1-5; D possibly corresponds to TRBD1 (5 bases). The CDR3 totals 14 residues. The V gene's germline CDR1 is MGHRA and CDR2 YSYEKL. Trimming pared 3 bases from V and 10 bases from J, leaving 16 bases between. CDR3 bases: TGCGCCAGCAGCCACCCCGGGACGGTGGAACCCCAGCATTTT. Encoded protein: CASSHPGTVEPQHF.

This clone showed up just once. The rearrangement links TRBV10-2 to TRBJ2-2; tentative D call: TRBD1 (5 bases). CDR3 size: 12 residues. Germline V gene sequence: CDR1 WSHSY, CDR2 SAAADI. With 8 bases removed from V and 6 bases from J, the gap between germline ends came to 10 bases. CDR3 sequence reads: CASVTEPGELFF. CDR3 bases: TGCGCCAGCGTGACAGAGCCCGGGGAGCTGTTTTTT.